The text below deals with one T cell receptor (beta chain). Its specificity is unknown. Here the gene names and germline are mouse. With the read ending 1 residue before the CDR3 end, the germline J gene is used to fill in that end. This sample stems from a study of tissue T cells after allogeneic stem cell transplantation. Notes on the study in general: TCR repertoires tracked anatomic similarity, regardless of disease or transplant status. Sampling depth was limited, and the cohort was small and clinically varied.

Per the germline V gene, CDR1 is SGHDT and CDR2 is FRDEAV. CDR3 length equals 15 residues. The V gene end was trimmed by 4 bases and the J gene end by 0 bases; junction bases not matched to a gene: 4. Assay used: immunoSEQ multiplex PCR; TCRdb lists only in-frame clones, some missing. The sample carries 17,000 or so clones, 70% recorded once. Input material: spleen. The chain carries TRBV14 and TRBJ1-3; 7 bases agree with TRBD1. This receptor was identified in a female BALB/c mouse in good health. The mouse strain carries the MHC haplotype H2-d. The part of the CDR3 DNA that was read is TGTGCCAGCAGTCCCGGGACAGATTCTGGAAATACGCTCTAT. This sequence encodes CASSPGTDSGNTLY. The whole CDR3 reads CASSPGTDSGNTLYF. Full variable domain (outside the CDR3, taken from reference TRBV14 and TRBJ1-3): EAGVTQSPRYAVLQEGQAVSFWCDPISGHDTLYWYQQPRDQGPQLLVYFRDEAVIDNSQLPSDRFSAVRPKGTNSTLKIQSAKQGDTATYLCASSPGTDSGNTLYFGEGSRLIVV.